The 12 T cell receptor beta chains given below trace back to one sample, sequenced in a study of early T cells in non-severe SARS-CoV-2 infection (dated by TCRdb to about 2021). Libraries were prepared through 5' RACE. The instrument given in TCRdb is NextSeq 500. The public reads were run again by TCRdb, first through fastp at Q25 and then through MiXCR, and only productive beta chains were kept. When rows share a CDR3 protein, they turn into one entry using the most common DNA and genes. For this sample the table gives tens of thousands of distinct CDR3 sequences, of which over 9.5% were detected only once. The ten top clones hold 3.5% to 5% of the sample. Sequenced here: whole blood, sampled at baseline. The origin of the receptors is an adult who was a healthcare worker with PCR-confirmed SARS-CoV-2 infection or an uninfected control (not recorded which).

This clonotype has at least ten counts. This chain connects TRBV24-1 to TRBJ2-2; possible D gene TRBD2, 6 bases. The germline V gene has CDR1 KGHDR and CDR2 SFDVKD. CDR3 length: 13 amino acids. V was trimmed by 5 bases and J by 6 bases, leaving 9 bases between them. The CDR3 DNA reads as TGTGCCACCAGTGGACTAGGGCCCGGGGAGCTGTTTTTT. Protein: CATSGLGPGELFF.

The chain links TRBV12-3 or TRBV12-4 to TRBJ1-5; D call uncertain. Deletions cut 4 bases from V and 10 bases from J, with 8 bases between. The CDR3 covers 11 residues. As DNA, the CDR3 is TGTGCCAGCAGTTCGGGTCGACCCCAGCATTTT. Translation: CASSSGRPQHF.

This clonotype has a handful of counts. J is TRBJ2-3 and V is TRBV20-1, with 11 bases identical to TRBD2. The J segment lost 4 bases and the V segment lost 5 bases, leaving 8 bases of the junction unmatched. The CDR3 length is 15 residues. From germline, CDR1 is DFQATT and CDR2 SNEGSKA (reference sequence). In DNA, the CDR3 is TGCAGTGCTCGCCCCGGGACTAGCGGTCCAGATACGCAGTATTTT. Protein: CSARPGTSGPDTQYF.

The chain is built from TRBV20-1 and TRBJ1-6, with D hard to call. Germline V gene lookup returns CDR1 DFQATT and CDR2 SNEGSKA (reference sequence). CDR3 length: 14 amino acids. Trimming shortened V by 6 bases and J by 1 base, and 10 bases separated the two germline ends. CDR3 coding DNA: TGCAGTGCCGTCAGAGAATCCTATAATTCACCCCTCCACTTT. Translating gives CSAVRESYNSPLHF.

The genes are TRBV20-1 and TRBJ2-4; maybe TRBD2 (6 bases). Looked up from germline, CDR1 is DFQATT and CDR2 is SNEGSKA (reference sequence). The CDR3 runs to 18 residues. Trimming removed 6 bases at V and 2 bases at J, with 26 bases between. CDR3 in DNA: TGCAGTGCCGCGAGGGTTTTTGTCGGGAGTCTCTCCAAAAACATTCAGTACTTC. Amino acid sequence: CSAARVFVGSLSKNIQYF.

This chain connects TRBV11-2 to TRBJ2-7, with D possibly matching TRBD1 (7 bases). This CDR3 is built from 16 residues. V dropped 5 bases and J dropped 2 bases, with 19 bases sitting between them. The V gene's germline CDR1 is SGHAT and CDR2 FQNNGV. The CDR3: CASSPPVGGGPYEQYF. The CDR3 DNA sequence: TGTGCCAGCAGCCCCCCGGTAGGAGGGGGCCCCTACGAGCAGTACTTC.

This sequence joins TRBV29-1 and TRBJ2-7; 13 bases agree with TRBD2. The CDR3 is 14 amino acids. After removal of 7 bases from V and 7 bases from J, the junction contained 10 bases not matched to a gene. Germline values: CDR1 SQVTM, CDR2 ANQGSEA. For the CDR3, the DNA is TGCAGCGCCGGACTAGCGGGAGTACCTCAAGAGCAGTACTTC. Amino acid sequence: CSAGLAGVPQEQYF.

This clonotype has a handful of counts. The gene calls are TRBV3-1 and TRBJ2-7; 8 bases map to TRBD2. There are 13 residues in the CDR3. Trimming took 1 base from V and 7 from J; bases not matched to a gene: 3. Germline lookup yields CDR1 LGHDT and CDR2 YNNKEL (reference sequence). The CDR3 DNA reads TGTGCCAGCAGCCAAGTACTAGCGGCTGAGCAGTACTTC. Residues: CASSQVLAAEQYF.

This clonotype was seen more than once but under ten times. The genes are TRBV7-2 and TRBJ2-7; possibly TRBD1 or TRBD2 for D (5 bases each). The germline V gene encodes CDR1 SGHTA and CDR2 FQGNSA. The CDR3 loop spans 15 amino acids. The V end was cut by 5 bases, the J end by 0 bases, with 14 bases between. The CDR3 sequence is CASSIEGISSYEQYF. The CDR3 DNA follows: TGTGCCAGCAGCATAGAGGGGATAAGCTCCTACGAGCAGTACTTC.

This clonotype was recorded a few times. The V and J genes are TRBV30 and TRBJ2-4, with TRBD2 matching over 7 bases. Germline V CDR1 and CDR2: GTSNPN, SVGIG (reference sequence). V lost 4 bases and J lost 0; bases outside the gene matches: 0. The CDR3 covers 13 residues. Here the CDR3 reads CAWTSGAKNIQYF. DNA for the CDR3: TGTGCCTGGACTAGCGGAGCCAAAAACATTCAGTACTTC.

This clonotype was observed a few times. The chain couples TRBV3-1 to TRBJ2-7; 11 nucleotides agree with TRBD1. The CDR3 sequence is 16 residues long. V was clipped by 4 bases and J by 4 bases; unmatched bases: 9. In germline, CDR1 is LGHDT, CDR2 YNNKEL (reference sequence). CDR3 sequence: CASSLGPGQGDYEQYF. The DNA of the CDR3 is TGTGCCAGCAGCCTCGGTCCGGGACAGGGGGATTACGAGCAGTACTTC.

A few counts support this clonotype. DNA of the CDR3: TGCGCCAGCAGCTTGGGGCAGACTCATCCTCCGTCCTACGAGCAGTACTTC. The encoded protein is CASSLGQTHPPSYEQYF. This sequence joins TRBV5-1 and TRBJ2-7; D gene uncertain. V dropped 0 bases and J dropped 1 base, with 17 bases sitting between them. Germline values: CDR1 SGHRS, CDR2 YFSETQ. The CDR3 covers 17 residues.